This T cell receptor (beta chain) appears in the sequencing data of a study of blood T cell repertoires in COVID-19. In the study overall: Whether acute or convalescent, the COVID-19 samples came from the United States, Italy and Spain. From T cells, B-cell-depleted T cells, or PBMCs came the material, which was cDNA or gDNA.

V shed 4 bases and J shed 5 bases, with 15 bases lying between them. Per the germline V gene, CDR1 is SGHRS and CDR2 is YFSETQ. The CDR3 runs 15 residues. Per the authors' pipeline: Reference gene primer amplification gave nucleated cell count estimates. Profiling relied on immunoSEQ multiplex PCR, and the TCRdb table lists in-frame clones only, not all of them. D and trimming come from the DNA, and the V and J calls and clone size come from that table. The sample has under 250,000 clones, approximately 80% seen once. The chain carries TRBV5-1 and TRBJ2-2, with D possibly being TRBD2 (6 bases). Input material: peripheral blood. The origin of this receptor is an elderly man with acute or convalescent COVID-19. CDR3 nucleotides: TGCGCCAGCAGCGGGACCTCGGGGGAGACCGGGGAGCTGTTTTTT. Its translation is CASSGTSGETGELFF.